This record covers a single T cell receptor (beta chain). As yet, its antigen is unknown. This specimen belongs to a study of shared clonotypes between healthy human individuals. Study background: Three plates were used per donor for CD4 naive, three for CD4 memory, two for CD8 naive and one for CD8 memory.

This CDR3 is 13 amino acids long. Trimming removed 6 bases at V and 0 bases at J, with 11 bases between. The V gene's germline CDR1 is SQVTM and CDR2 ANQGSEA. A split of CD4+ cells into CD45RA+ naive and CD45RA-negative memory subsets was performed. Here immunoSEQ multiplex PCR was the method, and the copy in TCRdb shows in-frame clones only, minus some. Of 2,500,000 or so clones detected, approximately 94% appear once; the ten largest clones hold more than 0.12%. General study results and limits: Measured sharing among donors was expected to vary with sequencing depth. A limitation of the genetic and exposure-history diversity represented arose from few donors.

This rearrangement joins TRBV29-1 to TRBJ1-2; D is possibly TRBD1 (6 bases). The source of this sequence is a man between 18 and 29 years old in good health. The sequenced sample consisted of naive CD4+ T cells sorted from blood. Subset in this sample: CD45RA+ positively selected. This CDR3 is CSVGGDTNYGYTF. CDR3 sequence (DNA): TGCAGCGTAGGGGGTGATACTAACTATGGCTACACCTTC.